This record concerns one T cell receptor (beta chain) sequence. These data come from a study of blood T cell repertoires in COVID-19. The assay was immunoSEQ multiplex PCR, and TCRdb's table has in-frame clones only and misses some. The table has roughly 40,000 clones, roughly 82% seen once. The source is a human donor in a cohort sampled during active COVID-19. Sequenced material: peripheral blood.

CDR3 sequence reads: CASSFRRDEQYF. CDR3 nucleotides: TGTGCCAGCAGTTTCAGGAGGGACGAGCAGTACTTC. The J gene is TRBJ2-7, the V gene TRBV12-3 or TRBV12-4, with D perhaps TRBD2 (6 bases). The V end lost 3 bases, the J end lost 5 bases, and 8 bases lay between the germline ends. The CDR3 has 12 amino acids.